Listed below are T cell receptor beta chains from one sample, sequenced in a study of T cell repertoires in cytomegalovirus infection. TCRdb analysed the reads with MiXCR anew, one entry per CDR3 protein. The sample contains fewer than 950,000 distinct CDR3 sequences, 32% of which appear only once. Antigen specificity for these receptors is unknown. The starting material was cultured CD8+ T cells from PBMCs, obtained from culture after CMV antigen stimulation. These receptor sequences come from a human donor in good health (CMV status not recorded). Some clones in this sample may be carry-over from other donors' samples. Each CDR3 is given with its conserved first and last residue. A D gene is named only where the DNA matches it firmly. Size is stated for part of the rows, as once, few or many counts, or as a class when the clone is expanded.

size: NA; V: TRBV6-2/TRBV6-3; length: 17; J: TRBJ2-3; D: TRBD2; CDR3: CASSYSGLAGDTDTQYF; DNA: TGTGCCAGCAGTTACTCAGGCCTAGCGGGGGACACAGATACGCAGTATTTT
size: NA; V: TRBV6-1; length: 13; J: TRBJ1-5; D: NA; CDR3: CASRQGRGQPQHF; DNA: TGTGCCAGCAGGCAGGGTAGGGGACAGCCCCAGCATTTT
size: NA; V: TRBV27; length: 16; J: TRBJ1-5; D: NA; CDR3: CASSLSAGEGNQPQHF; DNA: TGTGCCAGCAGTTTATCGGCGGGGGAGGGCAATCAGCCCCAGCATTTT
size: NA; V: TRBV11-2; length: 16; J: TRBJ1-2; D: TRBD1; CDR3: CASSLGRGRFLYGYTF; DNA: TGTGCCAGCAGCTTAGGGAGGGGGCGCTTTCTCTATGGCTACACCTTC
size: NA; V: TRBV7-4; length: 16; J: TRBJ2-2; D: TRBD2; CDR3: CASSAGLALNTGELFF; DNA: TGTGCCAGCAGCGCCGGACTAGCGTTGAACACCGGGGAGCTGTTTTTT
size: few; V: TRBV7-2; length: 17; J: TRBJ2-1; D: TRBD1; CDR3: CASSKRGGTGLFNEQFF; DNA: TGTGCCAGCAGCAAAAGAGGGGGGACAGGGCTTTTCAATGAGCAGTTCTTC
size: NA; V: TRBV5-5; length: 14; J: TRBJ2-5; D: NA; CDR3: CASSLMGSLDTQYF; DNA: TGTGCCAGCAGCTTGATGGGCAGCTTAGACACCCAGTACTTC
size: NA; V: TRBV7-6; length: 12; J: TRBJ2-1; D: NA; CDR3: CASSLEAHEQFF; DNA: TGTGCCAGCAGCTTAGAGGCCCACGAGCAGTTCTTC
size: NA; V: TRBV27; length: 12; J: TRBJ2-1; D: NA; CDR3: CASSLSHSEQFF; DNA: TGTGCCAGCAGTTTATCCCACAGTGAGCAGTTCTTC
size: NA; V: TRBV20-1; length: 12; J: TRBJ2-3; D: NA; CDR3: CSANEATDTQYF; DNA: TGCAGTGCTAATGAAGCAACAGATACGCAGTATTTT
size: NA; V: TRBV7-9; length: 15; J: TRBJ1-2; D: TRBD1; CDR3: CASSPRDRKGYGYTF; DNA: TGTGCCAGCAGCCCCCGGGACAGGAAAGGCTATGGCTACACCTTC
size: few; V: TRBV24-1; length: 15; J: TRBJ2-1; D: NA; CDR3: CATSNGPSSYNEQFF; DNA: TGTGCCACCAGTAACGGGCCGAGCTCCTACAATGAGCAGTTCTTC
size: NA; V: TRBV7-2; length: 15; J: TRBJ2-1; D: NA; CDR3: CASSLGGSHNNEQFF; DNA: TGTGCCAGCAGCTTAGGGGGGTCTCATAACAATGAGCAGTTCTTC
size: few; V: TRBV6-6; length: 15; J: TRBJ2-7; D: NA; CDR3: CASSLTGLASDEQYF; DNA: TGTGCCAGCAGCCTCACAGGGCTAGCGAGCGACGAGCAGTACTTC
size: NA; V: TRBV14; length: 12; J: TRBJ1-2; D: NA; CDR3: CASSRTVGGYTF; DNA: TGTGCCAGCAGCCGGACAGTCGGTGGCTACACCTTC
size: NA; V: TRBV10-3; length: 12; J: TRBJ1-5; D: NA; CDR3: CAIPPLGQPQHF; DNA: TGTGCCATTCCTCCTTTGGGTCAGCCCCAGCATTTT
size: few; V: TRBV19; length: 17; J: TRBJ1-1; D: TRBD1; CDR3: CASIPVGGRQGKAEAFF; DNA: TGTGCCAGTATTCCAGTCGGGGGAAGACAGGGGAAGGCGGAAGCTTTCTTT
size: many; V: TRBV19; length: 15; J: TRBJ2-6; D: NA; CDR3: CASRELTSGANVLTF; DNA: TGTGCCAGCAGGGAGCTAACCTCTGGGGCCAACGTCCTGACTTTC
size: NA; V: TRBV5-1; length: 14; J: TRBJ1-1; D: NA; CDR3: CASSPGSRADEAFF; DNA: TGCGCCAGCAGCCCGGGGAGTAGAGCAGATGAAGCTTTCTTT
size: many; V: TRBV7-9; length: 13; J: TRBJ1-5; D: NA; CDR3: CASTTYSNQPQHF; DNA: TGTGCCAGCACCACGTATAGCAATCAGCCCCAGCATTTT
size: NA; V: TRBV12-5; length: 15; J: TRBJ2-5; D: TRBD1; CDR3: CASGLSSRTGETQYF; DNA: TGTGCTAGTGGTTTATCCTCGCGGACAGGGGAGACCCAGTACTTC
size: NA; V: TRBV29-1; length: 12; J: TRBJ1-2; D: TRBD1; CDR3: CSVAGGSYGYTF; DNA: TGCAGCGTTGCAGGGGGAAGCTATGGCTACACCTTC
size: NA; V: TRBV5-6; length: 14; J: TRBJ1-2; D: TRBD1; CDR3: CASSFPTGLDGYTF; DNA: TGTGCCAGCAGCTTTCCGACAGGGTTGGATGGCTACACCTTC
size: few; V: TRBV10-3; length: 18; J: TRBJ2-2; D: TRBD2; CDR3: CAIRYRGTSGANTGELFF; DNA: TGTGCCATCAGATACCGAGGGACTAGCGGGGCGAACACCGGGGAGCTGTTTTTT
size: few; V: TRBV11-2; length: 16; J: TRBJ1-2; D: NA; CDR3: CASSLSFVAGNYGYTF; DNA: TGTGCCAGCAGCTTATCTTTCGTTGCAGGGAACTATGGCTACACCTTC
size: few; V: TRBV4-3; length: 20; J: TRBJ2-3; D: TRBD2; CDR3: CASSQEPRASGGFSTDTQYF; DNA: TGCGCCAGCAGCCAAGAGCCTCGGGCTAGCGGGGGGTTTAGCACAGATACGCAGTATTTT
size: NA; V: TRBV7-9; length: 15; J: TRBJ2-7; D: NA; CDR3: CASSPASGNAYEQYF; DNA: TGTGCCAGCAGCCCAGCCTCAGGGAATGCCTACGAGCAGTACTTC
size: NA; V: TRBV7-8; length: 15; J: TRBJ2-3; D: NA; CDR3: CASSRRGGLTDTQYF; DNA: TGTGCCAGCAGCCGTAGGGGCGGGTTAACAGATACGCAGTATTTT
size: NA; V: TRBV6-6; length: 15; J: TRBJ2-1; D: NA; CDR3: CASSYSLGAAGEQFF; DNA: TGTGCCAGCAGTTACTCGCTGGGGGCAGCGGGTGAGCAGTTCTTC
size: NA; V: TRBV5-1; length: 13; J: TRBJ1-1; D: NA; CDR3: CASSSAIFPEAFF; DNA: TGCGCCAGCAGCTCGGCCATTTTTCCTGAAGCTTTCTTT
size: NA; V: TRBV6-5; length: 15; J: TRBJ2-1; D: TRBD2; CDR3: CASSYSWTSLNEQFF; DNA: TGTGCCAGCAGTTACTCGTGGACTAGCCTCAATGAGCAGTTCTTC
size: NA; V: TRBV6-6; length: 13; J: TRBJ1-5; D: NA; CDR3: CASSYGFIEPQHF; DNA: TGTGCCAGCAGTTACGGATTTATTGAGCCCCAGCATTTT